The clone carrying this T cell receptor beta chain came up many times. Its antigen remains unidentified. This entry belongs to a study of T-cell reconstitution after alpha-beta-depleted transplantation in children. Construction of the TCRbeta library involved unique molecular identifiers. TCRdb fed the PCR reads into MiXCR, producing one record per CDR3 protein. The sample shows hundreds of thousands of distinct CDR3 sequences, 7.5% to 9.5% of them seen only once. Notes on the study in general: About two months after transplant, alpha-beta T cells reportedly came from several hundred expanded graft clones. T cells produced anew were the main source of T-cell counts and diversity one year after transplant.

The TCR sequence derives from a male patient aged 10-17 years who had a stem cell transplant for acute lymphoblastic leukemia, so the T cells may come from the graft donor. Here the sequenced sample was PBMCs, mostly from graft donor cells, taken 180 days after TCRalphabeta/CD19-depleted stem cell transplant.

The CDR3 region has the DNA TGTGCCAGCAGCCCGGGGACTAGCGGGGGGGCCAGAGATACGCAGTATTTT. This translates into CASSPGTSGGARDTQYF. The V gene is TRBV7-2, the J gene TRBJ2-3, with 16 bases identical to TRBD2. With V trimmed by 5 bases and J by 5 bases, 7 bases remained unmatched. Germline V gene sequence: CDR1 SGHTA, CDR2 FQGNSA. The length of the CDR3 is 17 residues.